What follows is one T cell receptor (beta chain) and its context. Its antigen is as yet unknown. The CDR3 contains 14 residues. Deletions cut 3 bases from V and 4 bases from J, with 16 bases between. The germline CDR1 and CDR2 sequences are DFQATT and SNEGSKA (reference sequence). The record originates from a study of CD8+CD57+ T cells in acquired aplastic anemia. By flow cytometry, patients selected for sequencing had shown an expansion of CD8+CD57+ cells. Investigators profiled TCR beta VDJ and CDR3 from genomic DNA template. In TCRdb, the reads were re-called with MiXCR into one record per CDR3 protein. Altogether about 95,000 distinct CDR3 sequences are present, 55% to 75% being singletons, with the ten largest covering over 55%. General study findings and limits: Researchers reported that CD8+ Simpson's diversity was not significantly different in patients versus controls. In common between the patients and the controls were around 30 CD8+ CDR3 sequences.

This sequence joins TRBV20-1 and TRBJ2-7; the D gene is possibly TRBD2 (6 bases). The TCR was taken from a human donor with aplastic anemia. Sequencing was carried out using sorted CD4+, CD8+, or CD8+CD57+ T cells (not recorded which) from PBMCs. Here the CDR3 DNA reads TGCAGTGCTAGTTTACGGGAGACTAGATACGAGCAGTACTTC. Its translation: CSASLRETRYEQYF.